A single T cell receptor (beta chain) is shown here with its context. Its specificity is unknown. The CDR3 contains 11 residues. Trimming cost V 4 bases and J 5 bases, with 8 bases left between them. Germline CDR1 and CDR2: SQVTM and ANQGSEA. The sample originates from a study of CD8+ T cells in alopecia areata. Study summary: At a dose of 5 to 10 mg twice daily, oral tofacitinib was given to treated patients.

Sequencing used cDNA as its template, made by extracting RNA and reverse transcribing it. Here immunoSEQ multiplex PCR was the method, and the copy in TCRdb shows in-frame clones only, minus some. The sample contains 150,000 to 200,000 clones, roughly 66% of which appear only once. Study-wide points: Researchers reported that TCR sharing among patients proved less clear than in mice, possibly HLA-linked. As there was one nonresponder, how baseline CD8+ expansion relates to response remains uncertain.

Noted treatment: oral pan-JAK inhibitor, 5-10 mg twice daily. Sorted out of PBMCs were CD4+ T cells and CD8+ T cells. This receptor was identified in a human donor with alopecia areata. The sequences come from CD4+ T cells sorted from blood, collected at week 24, from a patient treated with tofacitinib. The chain carries TRBV29-1 and TRBJ2-5, with D unclear. The DNA for the CDR3 is TGCAGCGTTGTACCCCCGGAGACCCAGTACTTC. It specifies CSVVPPETQYF.